These 5 T cell receptor beta chains originate from one sample sequenced in a study of T cell responses to AZD1222 COVID-19 vaccine. Method: immunoSEQ multiplex PCR; TCRdb's copy keeps in-frame clones and lacks some. This table has roughly 99,000 clones, around 92% appearing once. The specimen was peripheral blood, collected 28 days after the second AZD1222 dose. The receptors here all came from an adult who received the AZD1222 COVID-19 vaccine.

J is TRBJ1-5 and V is TRBV27, with TRBD1 matching 10 bases. The V gene's germline CDR1 is MNHEY and CDR2 SMNVEV (reference sequence). This CDR3 is built from 15 residues. V lost 2 bases, J lost 6 bases, and 4 bases stayed unmatched. The CDR3 sequence: CASSLGTGVGQPQHF. For the CDR3, the DNA is TGTGCCAGCAGTTTAGGGACAGGGGTAGGTCAGCCCCAGCATTTT.

A single count supports this clone. As DNA, the CDR3 is TGTGCCACCAGCAGAGGGACAGGGCTGGGTGGACTGTTTTTT. Amino acid sequence: CATSRGTGLGGLFF. The V gene is TRBV15, the J gene TRBJ1-4; 8 bases line up with TRBD1. Germline loops: CDR1 LNHNV, CDR2 YYDKDF (reference sequence). The CDR3 spans 14 residues. After removal of 1 base from V and 13 bases from J, the junction contained 8 bases not matched to a gene.

The rearrangement joins TRBV4-1 to TRBJ1-2, with D unclear. Germline V gene data show CDR1 as MGHRA and CDR2 as YSYEKL. Trimming shortened V by 0 bases and J by 4 bases, and 21 bases separated the two germline ends. The CDR3 is 18 amino acids. CDR3 region: CASSQEPSRTTVSYGYTF. The CDR3 nucleotides read TGCGCCAGCAGCCAAGAACCGAGTCGGACGACCGTCTCCTATGGCTACACCTTC.

V usage is TRBV29-1 and J usage is TRBJ1-5; no firm D call. The CDR3 extends over 14 amino acids. CDR1 is SQVTM, CDR2 ANQGSEA, per germline. V dropped 5 bases and J dropped 0 bases, with 11 bases sitting between them. CDR3 loop: CSVILQASNQPQHF. Here the CDR3 DNA reads TGCAGCGTTATACTTCAGGCTAGCAATCAGCCCCAGCATTTT.

The chain couples TRBV6-1 to TRBJ2-7, with D perhaps matching TRBD2 (5 bases). Trimming cost V 2 bases and J 2 bases, with 13 bases left between them. This CDR3 has 15 residues. Germline V gene sequence: CDR1 MNHNS, CDR2 SASEGT. The DNA for the CDR3 is TGTGCCAGCAGTGAAAGGAGGAGGCCCGCCTACGAGCAGTACTTC. Translation: CASSERRRPAYEQYF.